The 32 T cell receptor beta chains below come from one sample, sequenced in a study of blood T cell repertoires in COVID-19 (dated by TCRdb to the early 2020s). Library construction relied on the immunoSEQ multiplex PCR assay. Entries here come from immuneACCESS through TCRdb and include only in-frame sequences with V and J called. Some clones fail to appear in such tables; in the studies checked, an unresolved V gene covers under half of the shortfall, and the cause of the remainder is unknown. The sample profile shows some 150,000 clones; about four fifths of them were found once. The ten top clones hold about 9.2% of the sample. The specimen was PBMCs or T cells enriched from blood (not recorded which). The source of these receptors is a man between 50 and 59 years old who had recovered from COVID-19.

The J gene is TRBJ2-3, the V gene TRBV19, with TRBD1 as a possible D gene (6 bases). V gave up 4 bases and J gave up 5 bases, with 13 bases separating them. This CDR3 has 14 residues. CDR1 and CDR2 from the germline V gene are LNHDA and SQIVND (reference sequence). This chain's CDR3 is CASSRGLGGDTQYF. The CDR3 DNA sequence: TGTGCCAGTAGTAGAGGGTTAGGGGGAGATACGCAGTATTTT.

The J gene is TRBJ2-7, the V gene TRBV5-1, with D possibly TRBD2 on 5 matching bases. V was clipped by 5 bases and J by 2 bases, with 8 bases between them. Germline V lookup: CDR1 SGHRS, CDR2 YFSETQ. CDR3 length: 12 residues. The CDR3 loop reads CASRAEAYEQYF. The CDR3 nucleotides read TGCGCCAGCAGAGCGGAGGCCTACGAGCAGTACTTC.

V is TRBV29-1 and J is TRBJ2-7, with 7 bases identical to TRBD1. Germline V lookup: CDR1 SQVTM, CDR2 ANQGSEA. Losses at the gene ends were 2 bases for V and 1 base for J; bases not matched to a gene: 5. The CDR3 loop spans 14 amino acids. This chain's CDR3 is CSVEKGQNSYEQYF. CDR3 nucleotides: TGCAGCGTTGAAAAGGGACAGAATTCCTACGAGCAGTACTTC.

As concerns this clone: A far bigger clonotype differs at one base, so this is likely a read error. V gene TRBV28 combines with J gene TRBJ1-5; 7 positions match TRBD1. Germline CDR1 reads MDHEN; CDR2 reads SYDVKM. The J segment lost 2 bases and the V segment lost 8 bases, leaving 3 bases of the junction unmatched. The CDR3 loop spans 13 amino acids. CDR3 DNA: TGTGCCAGCTCCGGACAGGGCAATCAGCCCCAGCATTTT. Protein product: CASSGQGNQPQHF.

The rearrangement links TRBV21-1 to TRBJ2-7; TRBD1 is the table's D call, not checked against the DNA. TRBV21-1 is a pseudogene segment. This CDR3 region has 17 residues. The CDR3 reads CASSKEGGTGGSYEQYF. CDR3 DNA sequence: TGTGCCAGCAGCAAAGAAGGAGGGACAGGTGGATCCTACGAGCAGTACTTC.

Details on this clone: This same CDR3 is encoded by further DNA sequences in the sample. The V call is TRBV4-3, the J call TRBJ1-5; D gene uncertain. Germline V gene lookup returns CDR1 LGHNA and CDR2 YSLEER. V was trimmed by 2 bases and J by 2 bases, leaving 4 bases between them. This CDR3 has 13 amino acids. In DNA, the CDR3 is TGCGCCAGCAGCCAACAGGGCAATCAGCCCCAGCATTTT. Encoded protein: CASSQQGNQPQHF.

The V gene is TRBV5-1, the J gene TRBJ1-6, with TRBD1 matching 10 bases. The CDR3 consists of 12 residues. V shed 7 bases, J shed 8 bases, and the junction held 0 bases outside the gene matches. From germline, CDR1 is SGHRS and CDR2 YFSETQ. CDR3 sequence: CASGQGDSPLHF. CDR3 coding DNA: TGCGCCAGCGGACAGGGGGATTCACCCCTCCACTTT.

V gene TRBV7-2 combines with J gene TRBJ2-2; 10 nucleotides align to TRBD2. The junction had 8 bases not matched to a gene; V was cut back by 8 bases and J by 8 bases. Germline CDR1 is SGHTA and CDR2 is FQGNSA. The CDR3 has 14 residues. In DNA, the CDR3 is TGTGCCAGCGGACCTAGCGGGGGAAGGGGGGAGCTGTTTTTT. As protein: CASGPSGGRGELFF. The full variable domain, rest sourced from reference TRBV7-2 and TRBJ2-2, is GAGVSQSPSNKVTEKGKDVELRCDPISGHTALYWYRQSLGQGLEFLIYFQGNSAPDKSGLPSDRFSAERTGGSVSTLTIQRTQQEDSAVYLCASGPSGGRGELFFGEGSRLTVL.

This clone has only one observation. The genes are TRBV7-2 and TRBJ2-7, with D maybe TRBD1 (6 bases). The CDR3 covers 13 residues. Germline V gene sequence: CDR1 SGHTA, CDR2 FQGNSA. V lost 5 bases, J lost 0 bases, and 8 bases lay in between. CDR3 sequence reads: CASSRDTSYEQYF. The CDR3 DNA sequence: TGTGCCAGCAGCAGGGACACCTCCTACGAGCAGTACTTC. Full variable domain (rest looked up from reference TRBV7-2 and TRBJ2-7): GAGVSQSPSNKVTEKGKDVELRCDPISGHTALYWYRQSLGQGLEFLIYFQGNSAPDKSGLPSDRFSAERTGGSVSTLTIQRTQQEDSAVYLCASSRDTSYEQYFGPGTRLTVT.

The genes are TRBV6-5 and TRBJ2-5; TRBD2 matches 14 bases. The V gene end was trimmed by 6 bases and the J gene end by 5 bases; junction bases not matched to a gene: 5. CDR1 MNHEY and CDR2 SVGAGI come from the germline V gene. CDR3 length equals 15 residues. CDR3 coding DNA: TGTGCCAGCAGATGGACTAGCGGGGGGCGGGAGACCCAGTACTTC. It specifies CASRWTSGGRETQYF.

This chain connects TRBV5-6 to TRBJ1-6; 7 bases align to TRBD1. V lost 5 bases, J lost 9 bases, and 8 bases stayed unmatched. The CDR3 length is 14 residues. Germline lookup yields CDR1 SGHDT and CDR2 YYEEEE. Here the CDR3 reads CASSSTGTGSPLHF. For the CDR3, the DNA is TGTGCCAGCAGTTCGACAGGGACGGGTTCACCCCTCCACTTT.

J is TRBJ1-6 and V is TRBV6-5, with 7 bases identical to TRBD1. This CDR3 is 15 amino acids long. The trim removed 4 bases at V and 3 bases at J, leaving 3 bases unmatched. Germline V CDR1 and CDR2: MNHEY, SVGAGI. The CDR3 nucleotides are TGTGCCAGCAGTTTGGGACAGAGCTATAATTCACCCCTCCACTTT. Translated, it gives CASSLGQSYNSPLHF.

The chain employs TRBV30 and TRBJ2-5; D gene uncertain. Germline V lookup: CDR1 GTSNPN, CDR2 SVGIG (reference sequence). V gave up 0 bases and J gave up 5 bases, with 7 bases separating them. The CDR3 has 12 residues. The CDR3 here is CAWSVQTETQYF. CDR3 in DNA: TGTGCCTGGAGTGTACAAACGGAGACCCAGTACTTC.

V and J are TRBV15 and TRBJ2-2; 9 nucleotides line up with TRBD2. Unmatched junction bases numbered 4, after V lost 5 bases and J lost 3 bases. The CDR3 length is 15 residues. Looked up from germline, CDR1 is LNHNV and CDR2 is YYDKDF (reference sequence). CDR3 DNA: TGTGCCACCAGCGGCGGGACTAGCCACACCGGGGAGCTGTTTTTT. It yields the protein CATSGGTSHTGELFF.

The CDR3 is CSVGVLAETSTDTQYF. The CDR3 DNA sequence: TGCAGCGTTGGGGTACTAGCGGAAACTAGCACAGATACGCAGTATTTT. This rearrangement joins TRBV29-1 to TRBJ2-3; 8 bases align to TRBD2. The V segment lost 4 bases and the J segment 0 bases; nucleotides outside the gene matches: 9. This CDR3 has 16 amino acids. CDR1 is SQVTM and CDR2 is ANQGSEA in the germline V gene.

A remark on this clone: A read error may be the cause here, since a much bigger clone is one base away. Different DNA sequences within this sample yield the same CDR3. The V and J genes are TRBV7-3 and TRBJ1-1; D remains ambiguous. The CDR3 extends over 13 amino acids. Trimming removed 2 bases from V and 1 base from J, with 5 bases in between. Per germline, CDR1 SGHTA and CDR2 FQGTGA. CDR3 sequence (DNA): TGTGCCAGCAGCTTATCAGGGAACACTGAAGCTTTCTTT. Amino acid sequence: CASSLSGNTEAFF.

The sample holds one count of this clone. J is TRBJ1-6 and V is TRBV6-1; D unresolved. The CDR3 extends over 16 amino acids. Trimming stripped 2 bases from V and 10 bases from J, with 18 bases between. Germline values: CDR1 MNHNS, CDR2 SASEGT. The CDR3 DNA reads TGTGCCAGCAGTGAAATTATAGGCAGCCTAGGATCACCCCTCCACTTT. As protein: CASSEIIGSLGSPLHF.

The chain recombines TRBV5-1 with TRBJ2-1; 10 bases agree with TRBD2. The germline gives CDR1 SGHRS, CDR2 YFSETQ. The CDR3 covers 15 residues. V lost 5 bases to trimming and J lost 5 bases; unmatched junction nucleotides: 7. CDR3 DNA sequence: TGCGCCAGCAGTTCCAGCGGGGGGGGTCACAATGAGCAGTTCTTC. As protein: CASSSSGGGHNEQFF.

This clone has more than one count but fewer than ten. The CDR3 region has the DNA TGCGCCAGCAGCCCGGACAGGGGGCAAACCGGGGAGCTGTTTTTT. Amino acids: CASSPDRGQTGELFF. This chain joins TRBV5-1 and TRBJ2-2, with 11 bases fitting TRBD1. CDR3 length equals 15 residues. The germline V gene has CDR1 SGHRS and CDR2 YFSETQ. Trimming at V came to 4 bases and at J to 5 bases, leaving 4 bases not matched to a gene.

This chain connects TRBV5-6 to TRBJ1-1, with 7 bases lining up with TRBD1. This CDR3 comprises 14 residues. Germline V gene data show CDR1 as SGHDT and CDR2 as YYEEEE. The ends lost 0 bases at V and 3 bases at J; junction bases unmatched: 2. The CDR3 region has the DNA TGTGCCAGCAGCTTGGACAGGGGAGACACTGAAGCTTTCTTT. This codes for CASSLDRGDTEAFF. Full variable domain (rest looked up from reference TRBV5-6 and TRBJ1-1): DAGVTQSPTHLIKTRGQQVTLRCSPKSGHDTVSWYQQALGQGPQFIFQYYEEEERQRGNFPDRFSGHQFPNYSSELNVNALLLGDSALYLCASSLDRGDTEAFFGQGTRLTVV.

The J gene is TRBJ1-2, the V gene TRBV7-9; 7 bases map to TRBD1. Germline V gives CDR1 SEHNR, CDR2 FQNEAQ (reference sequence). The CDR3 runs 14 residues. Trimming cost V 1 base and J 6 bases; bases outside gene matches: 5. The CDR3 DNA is TGTGCCAGCAGCTTAGGTGGGACAGCAAATGGCTACACCTTC. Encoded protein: CASSLGGTANGYTF.

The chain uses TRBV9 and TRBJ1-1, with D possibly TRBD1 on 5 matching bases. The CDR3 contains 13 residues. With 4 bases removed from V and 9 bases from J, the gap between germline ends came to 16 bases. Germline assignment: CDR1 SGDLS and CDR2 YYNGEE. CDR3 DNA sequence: TGTGCCAGCAGCCCCTCCTTAGGGGAAAAAGCTTTCTTT. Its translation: CASSPSLGEKAFF.

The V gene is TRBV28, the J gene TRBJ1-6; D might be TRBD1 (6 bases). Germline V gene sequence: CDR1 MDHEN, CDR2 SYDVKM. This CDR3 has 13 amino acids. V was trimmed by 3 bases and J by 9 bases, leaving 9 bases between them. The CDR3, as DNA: TGTGCCAGCAGTTTTCGAGGGGGTTCACCCCTCCACTTT. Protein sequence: CASSFRGGSPLHF.

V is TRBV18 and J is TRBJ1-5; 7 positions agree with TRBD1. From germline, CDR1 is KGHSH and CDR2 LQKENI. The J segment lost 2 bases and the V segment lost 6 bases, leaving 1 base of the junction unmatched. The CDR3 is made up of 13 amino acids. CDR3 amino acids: CASSGTGNQPQHF. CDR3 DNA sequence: TGTGCCAGCTCTGGGACAGGCAATCAGCCCCAGCATTTT. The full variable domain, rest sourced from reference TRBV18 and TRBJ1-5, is NAGVMQNPRHLVRRRGQEARLRCSPMKGHSHVYWYRQLPEEGLKFMVYLQKENIIDESGMPKERFSAEFPKEGPSILRIQQVVRGDSAAYFCASSGTGNQPQHFGDGTRLSIL.

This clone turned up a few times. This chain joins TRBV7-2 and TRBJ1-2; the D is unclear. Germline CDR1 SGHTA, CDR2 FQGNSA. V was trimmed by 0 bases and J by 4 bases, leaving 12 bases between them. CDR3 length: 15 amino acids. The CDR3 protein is CASSLAPGEAYGYTF. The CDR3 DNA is TGTGCCAGCAGCTTAGCTCCGGGAGAGGCCTATGGCTACACCTTC.

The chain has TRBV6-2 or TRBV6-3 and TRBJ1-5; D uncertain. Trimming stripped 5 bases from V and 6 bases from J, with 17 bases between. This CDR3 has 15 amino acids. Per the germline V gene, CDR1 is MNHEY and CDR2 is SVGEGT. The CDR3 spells CASSTTGFGVQPQHF. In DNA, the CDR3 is TGTGCCAGCAGTACCACGGGATTCGGGGTTCAGCCCCAGCATTTT.

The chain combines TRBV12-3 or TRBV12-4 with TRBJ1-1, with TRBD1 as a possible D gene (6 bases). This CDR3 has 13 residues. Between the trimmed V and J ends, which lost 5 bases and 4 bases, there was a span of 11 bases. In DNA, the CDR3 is TGTGCCAGCAGTAACTACAGGGTCACTGAAGCTTTCTTT. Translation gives CASSNYRVTEAFF.

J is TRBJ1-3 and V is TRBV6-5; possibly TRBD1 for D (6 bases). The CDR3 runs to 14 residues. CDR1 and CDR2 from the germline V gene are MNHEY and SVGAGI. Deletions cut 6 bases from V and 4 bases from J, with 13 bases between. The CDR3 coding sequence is TGTGCCAGCAGGCCAAGGGGGTACGGAAACACCATATATTTT. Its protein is CASRPRGYGNTIYF.

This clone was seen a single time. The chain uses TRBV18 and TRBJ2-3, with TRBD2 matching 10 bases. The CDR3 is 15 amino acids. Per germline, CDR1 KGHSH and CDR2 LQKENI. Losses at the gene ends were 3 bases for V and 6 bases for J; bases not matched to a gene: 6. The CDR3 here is CASSPPHSGGDTQYF. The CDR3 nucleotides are TGTGCCAGCTCACCCCCTCATAGCGGGGGGGATACGCAGTATTTT.

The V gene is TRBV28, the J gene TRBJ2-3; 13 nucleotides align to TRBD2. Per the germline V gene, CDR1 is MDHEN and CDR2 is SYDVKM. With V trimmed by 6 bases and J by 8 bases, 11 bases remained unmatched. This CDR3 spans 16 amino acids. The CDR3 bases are TGTGCCAGCAGCCCTGGGACTAGCGGGGCCGGGGGTACGCAGTATTTT. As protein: CASSPGTSGAGGTQYF.

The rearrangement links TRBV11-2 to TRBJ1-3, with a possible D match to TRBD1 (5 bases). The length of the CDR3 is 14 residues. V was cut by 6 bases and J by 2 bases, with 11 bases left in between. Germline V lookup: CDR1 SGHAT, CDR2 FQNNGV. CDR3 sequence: CASRGTPAGNTIYF. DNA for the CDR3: TGTGCCAGCAGAGGGACTCCGGCTGGAAACACCATATATTTT.

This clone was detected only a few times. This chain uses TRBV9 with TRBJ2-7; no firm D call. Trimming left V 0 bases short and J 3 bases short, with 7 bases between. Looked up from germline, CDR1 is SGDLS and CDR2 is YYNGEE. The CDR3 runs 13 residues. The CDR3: CASSVAPSYEQYF. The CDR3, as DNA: TGTGCCAGCAGCGTAGCTCCCAGCTACGAGCAGTACTTC.